This TCR beta chain was obtained from a study of blood T cell repertoires in COVID-19. Germline loops: CDR1 SGHKS, CDR2 YYEKEE (reference sequence). The CDR3 length is 17 residues. Trimming removed 0 bases from V and 3 bases from J, with 18 bases in between. Produced via immunoSEQ multiplex PCR; TCRdb's table is partial and in-frame only. In the table there are about 150,000 clones, approximately 84% of which are singletons. The material sequenced was peripheral blood. The clonotype was recovered from a woman between 55 and 75 years old with COVID-19, enrolled during active disease. J is TRBJ1-2 and V is TRBV5-5, with D tentatively TRBD1 (5 bases). The CDR3: CASSLGLQGSADYGYTF. CDR3 DNA sequence: TGTGCCAGCAGCTTGGGACTCCAGGGCAGTGCTGACTATGGCTACACCTTC.